The 16 T cell receptor beta chains below were found in one sample sequenced in a study of T cells in Graves' hyperthyroidism and ophthalmopathy. It was RNA transcripts that yielded the amplified TCR beta CDR3 regions. The HTBI primer set served for first-round RT-PCR of the TCR CDR3. MiXCR was run by TCRdb on the multiplex PCR reads, yielding one entry per CDR3 protein. Of roughly 400,000 distinct CDR3 sequences detected, over 13% appear once; the ten largest clones hold 25% to 30%. The specimen sequenced was blood. These receptors all come from a man aged 50-59 years with Graves' ophthalmopathy.

This clonotype has more than one count but fewer than ten. The V and J genes are TRBV29-1 and TRBJ1-1; 8 positions match TRBD1. V was pared by 4 bases and J by 2 bases, with 3 bases of the junction left unmatched. This CDR3 is 13 amino acids long. Per germline, CDR1 SQVTM and CDR2 ANQGSEA. The CDR3 DNA follows: TGCAGCGTTGGGACAGGGAGAAACACTGAAGCTTTCTTT. Its translation: CSVGTGRNTEAFF.

The table lists this clonotype with many counts. The genes are TRBV27 and TRBJ1-1; D gene uncertain. V was clipped by 5 bases and J by 0 bases, with 10 bases between them. Germline V CDR1 and CDR2: MNHEY, SMNVEV (reference sequence). The length of the CDR3 is 14 residues. CDR3 DNA sequence: TGTGCCAGCAGTCCATGGGAGATGAACACTGAAGCTTTCTTT. Amino acid sequence: CASSPWEMNTEAFF.

V usage is TRBV6-5 and J usage is TRBJ1-1; D remains unclear. Trimming pared 0 bases from V and 6 bases from J, leaving 17 bases between. The CDR3 covers 16 residues. Germline V gene lookup returns CDR1 MNHEY and CDR2 SVGAGI. As DNA, the CDR3 is TGTGCCAGCAGTTACTCGAAGTCCCCCACCCTCTCTGAAGCTTTCTTT. The encoded protein is CASSYSKSPTLSEAFF.

V and J are TRBV3-1 and TRBJ2-1; D is unresolved. Trimming pared 3 bases from V and 0 bases from J, leaving 12 bases between. Germline values: CDR1 LGHDT, CDR2 YNNKEL (reference sequence). This CDR3 spans 16 amino acids. The CDR3 sequence: CASSQTDSSSYNEQFF. The CDR3 nucleotides read TGTGCCAGCAGCCAGACGGATTCGAGCTCCTACAATGAGCAGTTCTTC.

This chain joins TRBV3-1 and TRBJ2-5; no reliable D call. Trimming left V 2 bases short and J 5 bases short, with 15 bases between. The CDR3 covers 15 residues. Germline lookup yields CDR1 LGHDT and CDR2 YNNKEL (reference sequence). The CDR3 protein is CASSQSILVSETQYF. The CDR3 nucleotides read TGTGCCAGCAGCCAATCAATTCTAGTATCTGAGACCCAGTACTTC.

This clonotype was picked up one time. An end of the junction does not agree with germline; a read error may underlie this. The chain is built from TRBV27 and TRBJ2-1; 8 positions agree with TRBD2. The CDR3 length is 16 residues. Per the germline V gene, CDR1 is MNHEY and CDR2 is SMNVEV (reference sequence). For the CDR3, the DNA is TGTGCCAGCAGTTCTATCAGCCCCCGGGAGGGTAATGAGCAGCTCTTC. Encoded protein: CASSSISPREGNEQLF.

This clonotype appeared a few times. This sequence joins TRBV20-1 and TRBJ2-7; no definite D call. Germline V gives CDR1 DFQATT, CDR2 SNEGSKA (reference sequence). The ends were cut back, 7 bases at V and 1 base at J, with 20 bases in the middle. The CDR3 runs to 15 residues. CDR3 nucleotides: TGCAGTGTACTTGGGTCTGCTGATCTTTCCTACGAGCAGTACTTC. Its protein is CSVLGSADLSYEQYF.

This clonotype was recorded many times. The chain combines TRBV20-1 with TRBJ2-3; 9 nucleotides line up with TRBD2. Germline CDR1 and CDR2: DFQATT and SNEGSKA (reference sequence). The CDR3 loop spans 14 amino acids. V shed 2 bases and J 0 bases; nucleotides not matched to a gene: 0. CDR3: CSARTSGSTDTQYF. CDR3 nucleotides: TGCAGTGCTAGAACTAGCGGGAGCACAGATACGCAGTATTTT.

V and J are TRBV12-3 or TRBV12-4 and TRBJ2-7, with 13 positions matching TRBD2. The length of the CDR3 is 15 residues. Trimming took 4 bases from V and 6 from J; bases not matched to a gene: 6. CDR3 bases: TGTGCCAGCAGTTCCTCCGGACTAGCGGGAGTCGAGCAGTACTTC. It yields the protein CASSSSGLAGVEQYF.

This chain connects TRBV6-2 or TRBV6-3 to TRBJ2-1, with 9 bases lining up with TRBD2. The CDR3 runs 15 residues. V trimming: 5 bases; J trimming: 5 bases; junction bases outside the gene matches: 7. Germline V CDR1 and CDR2: MNHEY, SVGEGT. CDR3 DNA: TGTGCCAGCAGTGTGGCTAGCGGGAACGACAATGAGCAGTTCTTC. Its protein is CASSVASGNDNEQFF.

Comments on this clonotype: Since no conserved phenylalanine or tryptophan closes the CDR3, a read error is the likely cause. The V gene is TRBV6-2 or TRBV6-3, the J gene TRBJ2-7; D uncertain. In germline, CDR1 is MNHEY, CDR2 SVGEGT. CDR3 length equals 14 residues. V was pared by 0 bases and J by 0 bases, with 6 bases between. The CDR3 here is CASSYSGDSYEQYS. The CDR3, as DNA: TGTGCCAGCAGTTACTCAGGCGACTCCTACGAGCAGTACTCC.

This clonotype was counted at least ten times. This sequence joins TRBV5-1 and TRBJ2-1; the D is unclear. Germline V CDR1 and CDR2: SGHRS, YFSETQ. The CDR3 sequence is 15 residues long. With 1 base removed from V and 5 bases from J, the gap between germline ends came to 13 bases. CDR3 protein: CASSLSGGNHNEQFF. CDR3 in DNA: TGCGCCAGCAGCTTGAGTGGCGGCAACCACAATGAGCAGTTCTTC. Full variable domain (rest looked up from reference TRBV5-1 and TRBJ2-1): KAGVTQTPRYLIKTRGQQVTLSCSPISGHRSVSWYQQTPGQGLQFLFEYFSETQRNKGNFPGRFSGRQFSNSRSEMNVSTLELGDSALYLCASSLSGGNHNEQFFGPGTRLTVL.

The gene calls are TRBV29-1 and TRBJ2-1; D remains ambiguous. V was cut by 5 bases and J by 6 bases, with 14 bases left in between. CDR3 size: 13 residues. Germline CDR1 and CDR2: SQVTM and ANQGSEA. The CDR3 loop is CSVRSGLRNEQFF. Here the CDR3 DNA reads TGCAGCGTTCGGTCAGGCTTACGCAATGAGCAGTTCTTC.

This chain connects TRBV18 to TRBJ2-7; D possibly uses TRBD1 or TRBD2 (5 bases each). There are 14 residues in the CDR3. Trimming cost V 1 base and J 9 bases, with 16 bases left between them. The germline gives CDR1 KGHSH, CDR2 LQKENI. CDR3 in amino acids: CASSPREGRAAQYF. CDR3 bases: TGTGCCAGCTCACCACGAGAGGGCAGGGCGGCGCAGTACTTC.

In this sample, this clonotype turned up many times. The rearrangement uses TRBV12-3 or TRBV12-4 and TRBJ2-3; D possibly corresponds to TRBD2 (6 bases). CDR3 length equals 14 residues. The V gene lost 7 bases and the J gene lost 4 bases, with 15 bases spanning the gap. CDR3 sequence reads: CASTQTSTPDTQYF. The CDR3 DNA is TGTGCCAGCACCCAAACTAGCACGCCAGATACGCAGTATTTT.

Of note for this clonotype: Given a much more abundant clone one base away, this may be a read error. The CDR3 bases are TGTGCCACCAGTGAGGTAGGATCCTCCTACAATGAGCGGTTCTTC. As protein: CATSEVGSSYNERFF. V and J are TRBV24-1 and TRBJ2-1; no definite D call. CDR1 KGHDR and CDR2 SFDVKD come from the germline V gene. The CDR3 spans 15 residues.